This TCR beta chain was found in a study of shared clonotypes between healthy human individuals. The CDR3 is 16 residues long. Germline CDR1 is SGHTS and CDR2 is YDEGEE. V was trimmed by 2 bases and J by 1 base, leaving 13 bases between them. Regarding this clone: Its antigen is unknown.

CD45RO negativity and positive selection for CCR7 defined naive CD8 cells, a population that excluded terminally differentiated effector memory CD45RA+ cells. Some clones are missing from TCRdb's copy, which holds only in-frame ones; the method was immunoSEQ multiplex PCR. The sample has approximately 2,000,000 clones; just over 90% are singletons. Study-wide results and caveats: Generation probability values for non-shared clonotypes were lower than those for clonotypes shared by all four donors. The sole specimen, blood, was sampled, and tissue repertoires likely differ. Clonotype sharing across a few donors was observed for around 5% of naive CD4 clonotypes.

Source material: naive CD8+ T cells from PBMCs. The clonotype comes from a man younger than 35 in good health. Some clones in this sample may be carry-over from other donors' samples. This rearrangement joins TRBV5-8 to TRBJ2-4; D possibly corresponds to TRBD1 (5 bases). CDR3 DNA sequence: TGTGCCAGCAGCTTATCCGATCAGGGTGCCAAAAACATTCAGTACTTC. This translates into CASSLSDQGAKNIQYF.